Described below is a single T cell receptor (beta chain) sequence and its context. What it binds is not known. Assay used: immunoSEQ multiplex PCR; TCRdb lists only in-frame clones, some missing. The data hold about 97,000 clones, with about 89% observed a single time. This sample stems from a study of T cell responses to AZD1222 COVID-19 vaccine. Study-wide findings and caveats: Nearly half of the spike-specific TCRs reportedly recognize variant regions that carry no mutations. The breadth and depth of Spike-specific TCRs increased once two AZD1222 doses had been given.

The CDR3 extends over 15 amino acids. Trimming stripped 5 bases from V and 6 bases from J, with 20 bases between. Germline V gene lookup returns CDR1 MNHEY and CDR2 SVGEGT. The sequence came from an adult in good health. The sequenced sample was peripheral blood, obtained on day 0 of AZD1222 vaccination. This chain joins TRBV6-2 or TRBV6-3 and TRBJ2-7; tentative D call: TRBD1 (6 bases). CDR3 in amino acids: CASSAQTGGQVEQYF. Here the CDR3 DNA reads TGTGCCAGCAGTGCTCAAACTGGGGGCCAGGTCGAGCAGTACTTC.